What follows is one T cell receptor beta chain and its context. This entry comes from a study of blood T cell repertoires in COVID-19. Study overall: The samples span acute and convalescent COVID-19 from the United States, Italy and Spain.

V gave up 0 bases and J gave up 0 bases, with 9 bases separating them. The germline gives CDR1 ENHRY, CDR2 SYGVKD. The CDR3 has 16 amino acids. Original data processing: Amplification from reference gene primers served as the basis for estimated nucleated cell counts. The assay was immunoSEQ multiplex PCR, and TCRdb's table has in-frame clones only and misses some. Clone size and V and J calls were adopted from that table, with D and trimming inferred from the DNA. The data contain approximately 230,000 clones, about nine tenths of them singletons. Donors in Cohort 3 who had recovered were those with two negative PCRs, healthcare professional clearance, or resolution of their symptoms.

The chain recombines TRBV10-3 with TRBJ2-1, with a tentative D call TRBD1 (6 bases). The specimen sequenced was PBMCs or T cells enriched from blood (not recorded which). The TCR originated in a man aged 40-50 years who had recovered from COVID-19. The CDR3 is CAISESTGLSYNEQFF. Written as DNA, the CDR3 is TGTGCCATCAGTGAGTCCACAGGGCTCTCCTACAATGAGCAGTTCTTC.